Sequencing of this T cell receptor (beta chain) was carried out in a study of cytomegalovirus exposure and HLA in healthy donors. Study-wide points: A list of 150 to 200 TCR beta chains associated with cytomegalovirus was given.

The PCR made use of 60 Vbeta and 13 Jbeta primers. Profiled with immunoSEQ multiplex PCR; TCRdb holds only in-frame clones, not every one. The sample holds 150,000 to 200,000 clones, 80% to 85% seen once. Concerning this clone itself: What it recognizes is unknown.

From germline, CDR1 is SGHRS and CDR2 YFSETQ. V was shortened by 2 bases and J by 2 bases, with 7 bases between the two germline ends. CDR3 size: 13 residues. This receptor was taken from a man aged 25 to 45 in good health and CMV-seronegative. Sequencing input: PBMCs. The chain links TRBV5-1 to TRBJ1-2; D remains ambiguous. The CDR3 DNA follows: TGCGCCAGCAGCTTCACAGAGAACTATGGCTACACCTTC. It is translated as CASSFTENYGYTF.